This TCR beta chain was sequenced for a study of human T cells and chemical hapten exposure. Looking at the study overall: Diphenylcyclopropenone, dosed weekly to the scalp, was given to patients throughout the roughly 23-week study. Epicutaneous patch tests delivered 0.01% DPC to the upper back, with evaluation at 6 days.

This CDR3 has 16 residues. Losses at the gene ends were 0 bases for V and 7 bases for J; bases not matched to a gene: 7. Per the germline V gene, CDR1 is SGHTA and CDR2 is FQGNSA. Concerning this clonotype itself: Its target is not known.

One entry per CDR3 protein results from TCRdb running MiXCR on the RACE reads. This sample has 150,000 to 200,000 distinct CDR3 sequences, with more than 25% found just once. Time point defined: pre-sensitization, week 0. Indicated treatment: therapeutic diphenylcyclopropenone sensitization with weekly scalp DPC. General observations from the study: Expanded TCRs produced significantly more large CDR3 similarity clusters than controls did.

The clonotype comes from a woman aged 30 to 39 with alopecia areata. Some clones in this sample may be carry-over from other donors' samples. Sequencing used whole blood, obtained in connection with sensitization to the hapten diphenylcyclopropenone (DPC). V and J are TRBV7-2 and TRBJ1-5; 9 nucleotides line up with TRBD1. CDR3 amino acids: CASSLAGDRVEQPQHF. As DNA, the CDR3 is TGTGCCAGCAGCTTAGCGGGGGACAGGGTTGAGCAGCCCCAGCATTTT.